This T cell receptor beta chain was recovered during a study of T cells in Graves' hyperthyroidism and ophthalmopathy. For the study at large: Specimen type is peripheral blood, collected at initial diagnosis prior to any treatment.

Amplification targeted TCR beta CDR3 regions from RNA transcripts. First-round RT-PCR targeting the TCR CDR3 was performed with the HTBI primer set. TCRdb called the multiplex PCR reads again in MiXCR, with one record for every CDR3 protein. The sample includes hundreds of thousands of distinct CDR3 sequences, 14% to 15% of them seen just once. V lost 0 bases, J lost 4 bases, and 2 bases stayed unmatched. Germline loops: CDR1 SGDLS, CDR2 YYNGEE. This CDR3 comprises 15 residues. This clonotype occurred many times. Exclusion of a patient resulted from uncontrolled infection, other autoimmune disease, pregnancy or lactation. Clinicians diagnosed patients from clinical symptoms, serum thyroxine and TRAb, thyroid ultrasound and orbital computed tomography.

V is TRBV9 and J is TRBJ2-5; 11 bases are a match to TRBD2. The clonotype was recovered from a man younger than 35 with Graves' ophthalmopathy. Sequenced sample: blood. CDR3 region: CASSVEGTSGETQYF. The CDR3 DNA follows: TGTGCCAGCAGCGTAGAAGGGACTAGCGGAGAGACCCAGTACTTC.